The following is a T cell receptor beta chain sequence with its context. Repertoires were generated with immunoSEQ multiplex PCR, while TCRdb's copy carries only in-frame clones and drops some. The sample lists under 20,000 clones, around 83% occurring once. The data were obtained in a study of blood T cell repertoires in COVID-19. This sequence was found in a human donor with active COVID-19. The donor label of this sample is uncertain. The specimen sequenced was peripheral blood.

The CDR3 DNA reads as TGTGCCAGCAGTTTCGGCGGAGGTATCAATCAGCCCCAGCATTTT. It encodes CASSFGGGINQPQHF. The chain joins TRBV28 to TRBJ1-5; the D is unclear. Trimming took 3 bases from V and 3 from J, leaving 12 bases between them. CDR1 and CDR2 from the germline V gene are MDHEN and SYDVKM. This CDR3 has 15 residues.